The clone carrying this T cell receptor beta chain was found once. Its target is not known. Assays examined 100,000 or so TCR templates per sample. Only in-frame clones appear in the TCRdb table, and some are missing; sequencing was by immunoSEQ multiplex PCR. The table has 100,000 or so clones, 92% seen once. Germline CDR1 ENHRY, CDR2 SYGVKD. This CDR3 is 13 amino acids long. The J segment lost 3 bases and the V segment lost 4 bases, leaving 3 bases of the junction unmatched. The sample comes from a study of siplizumab effects on memory and regulatory T cells. Study-wide results and caveats: Left unconfirmed was the suppressive function of proliferating Tregs from siplizumab cultures. A significant reduction in alloreactive sequences traceable to unstimulated CD4+ memory cells was produced by siplizumab. Naive T cells seemed more diverse than memory cells; they also seemed major alloresponse contributors.

V is TRBV10-3 and J is TRBJ2-7; 7 positions agree with TRBD2. The receptor's source is a human donor in good health. The sample was CD4+ T cells sorted from blood. The CDR3 loop is CAISVLASYEQYF. The CDR3 DNA follows: TGTGCCATCAGTGTACTAGCGAGCTACGAGCAGTACTTC.